The rows below give T cell receptor beta chains drawn from one sample of a study of shared clonotypes between healthy human individuals. TCRdb's copy holds only in-frame clones and misses some; the assay was immunoSEQ multiplex PCR. The profile shows roughly 1 million clones, roughly 80% of them singletons. Material for sequencing was memory CD4+ T cells sorted from blood. These receptors all stem from a man aged 18 to 30 in good health. The conserved cysteine and the conserved F or W are not part of the CDR3 here.

j_call: TRBJ2-1
v_call: TRBV5-5
cdr3_aa: ASRNLGGGEQF

j_call: TRBJ1-2
v_call: TRBV6-1
cdr3_aa: ASSGGANYGYT

j_call: TRBJ2-1
v_call: TRBV18
cdr3_aa: ASSPPLGGQGAHNEQF

j_call: TRBJ2-2
v_call: TRBV7-9
cdr3_aa: ASSMVGQRLDVGELF

j_call: TRBJ1-4
v_call: TRBV5-6
cdr3_aa: ASSPGTGGIEKLF

j_call: TRBJ2-3
v_call: TRBV7-2
cdr3_aa: ASSSTTSGGTDTQY

j_call: TRBJ2-3
v_call: TRBV7-3
cdr3_aa: ASTPRAGSDTQY

j_call: TRBJ1-1
v_call: TRBV5-6
cdr3_aa: ASSPDFDGIEAF

j_call: TRBJ2-1
v_call: TRBV7-6
cdr3_aa: ASSLARGGHYNEQF

j_call: TRBJ2-3
v_call: TRBV5-5
cdr3_aa: ASSFSYTQY

j_call: TRBJ2-1
v_call: TRBV20-1
cdr3_aa: SPSIGGEQF

j_call: TRBJ1-1
v_call: TRBV7-9
cdr3_aa: ASSPEGLVTEAF

j_call: TRBJ1-6
v_call: TRBV7-9
cdr3_aa: ASSGESSYNSPLH

j_call: TRBJ1-2
v_call: TRBV6-5
cdr3_aa: ASNKLARGQGYT

j_call: TRBJ2-3
v_call: TRBV4-2
cdr3_aa: ASSQDPEADTQY

j_call: TRBJ2-3
v_call: TRBV7-9
cdr3_aa: ASSLGGVMRPTDTQY

j_call: TRBJ2-5
v_call: TRBV2
cdr3_aa: ASRGDSQETQY

j_call: TRBJ2-3
v_call: TRBV9
cdr3_aa: ASSVGGRAGITDTQY

j_call: TRBJ2-3
v_call: TRBV18
cdr3_aa: ASSPGGADTQY

j_call: TRBJ2-5
v_call: TRBV29-1
cdr3_aa: SVHMWTEETQY

j_call: TRBJ1-1
v_call: TRBV5-8
cdr3_aa: ASSAGTGAWNTEAF

j_call: TRBJ2-5
v_call: TRBV11-2
cdr3_aa: ASSFFQTSGRAETQY

j_call: TRBJ2-5
v_call: TRBV10-3
cdr3_aa: AISESKAGRGETQY

j_call: TRBJ1-1
v_call: TRBV18
cdr3_aa: ASSPHPGLGAEAF

j_call: TRBJ1-5
v_call: TRBV2
cdr3_aa: ASSAEYSNQPQH

j_call: TRBJ1-6
v_call: TRBV30
cdr3_aa: AWRVTAYSPLH

j_call: TRBJ2-7
v_call: TRBV28
cdr3_aa: ASSLILIPGGYEQY

j_call: TRBJ2-7
v_call: TRBV5-1
cdr3_aa: ASSLDPHESYEQY

j_call: TRBJ2-2
v_call: TRBV7-2
cdr3_aa: ASSVLAGSGELF

j_call: TRBJ1-2
v_call: TRBV7-8
cdr3_aa: ASSVTGGLNYGYT

j_call: TRBJ2-1
v_call: TRBV7-2
cdr3_aa: ASSPVAGAYNEQF

j_call: TRBJ1-3
v_call: TRBV5-1
cdr3_aa: ASSLDTGSGNTIY

j_call: TRBJ1-4
v_call: TRBV21-1
cdr3_aa: ASSKGRQETSDEELF

j_call: TRBJ2-7
v_call: TRBV19
cdr3_aa: ASSSATGVRGYEQY

j_call: TRBJ2-3
v_call: TRBV13
cdr3_aa: ASSLTTSGTADTQY

j_call: TRBJ1-2
v_call: TRBV10-2
cdr3_aa: ASSGMWETPVNYGYT

j_call: TRBJ2-7
v_call: TRBV28
cdr3_aa: ASSLTGNNYEQY

j_call: TRBJ2-2
v_call: TRBV5-1
cdr3_aa: ASSLDLVGELF